This T cell receptor (beta chain) was retrieved from a study of T cells expressing NK-cell markers. Study context: Researchers got TCR beta repertoires out of sorted CD3+CD56+NKG2C+, CD3+CD56+NKG2C- and CD3+CD56-NKG2C+ T cells. The eight sequenced donors comprised seven who were HCMV-seropositive and one who was seronegative. Whole-study results and caveats: Six or seven donors showed dominant NKG2C+ clonotypes comprising about 1.0-7.0% of their CD8+ T cells.

Worth noting for this clonotype: Its antigen is currently unknown.

Germline V lookup: CDR1 MNHNS, CDR2 SASEGT. The CDR3 loop spans 17 amino acids. In generating TCR beta cDNA, 5'RACE template switching with UMIs was used. TCRdb reprocessed the 5' RACE reads, keeping one entry per CDR3 protein, no DNA. This sample contains about 380,000 distinct CDR3 sequences. The V and J genes are TRBV6-1 and TRBJ2-3; the D gene TCRdb calls, TRBD2, cannot be checked with no DNA. Input material: blood T cells: a sorted CD56 or NKG2C T cell subset, CD4+ or CD8+ T cells, or bulk PBMC T cells (not recorded which). The source is a man aged 18-75 years in good health. The CDR3 protein is CASSEFRAGGPRDTQYF.